This T cell receptor (beta chain) is drawn from a study of CD8+ T cells in alopecia areata. Study-level background: The tofacitinib course ran for 6 to 18 months and was followed by 6 months off drug.

Sample treatment: oral pan-JAK inhibitor, 5-10 mg twice daily. Extraction and reverse transcription of RNA yielded cDNA as the sequencing template. The assay was immunoSEQ multiplex PCR, and TCRdb's table has in-frame clones only and misses some. The data contain about 90,000 clones, about 40% of them singletons. The CDR3 contains 16 residues. V lost 3 bases to trimming and J lost 6 bases; unmatched junction nucleotides: 14. The V gene's germline CDR1 is SGHRS and CDR2 YFSETQ. This sample comprised CD8+ T cells sorted from blood, obtained at week 24, from a patient treated with tofacitinib. The genes are TRBV5-1 and TRBJ2-7; 8 bases fit TRBD2. The sequence derives from a human donor with alopecia areata. CDR3 DNA sequence: TGCGCCAGCAGCTCCGGAGGGGGACTAGGTCTTTTCGAGCAGTACTTC. Its translation: CASSSGGGLGLFEQYF.